These T cell receptor beta chains were read from a single sample in a study of shared clonotypes between healthy human individuals. Here immunoSEQ multiplex PCR was the method, and the copy in TCRdb shows in-frame clones only, minus some. The table records millions of clones, 93% of them present only once. Sequenced: naive CD8+ T cells from PBMCs. All receptors come from a young man in good health. Some clones in this sample may be carry-over from other donors' samples. Both conserved end residues are part of each CDR3. Fields, in order: D gene, clone size, V gene, J gene, CDR3 protein, CDR3 DNA. A D gene is named only where the DNA matches it firmly. Not every row has a clone size; where given, it reads once, few, many or a size class.

>-|-|TRBV7-6|TRBJ2-5
CASSSRIQETQYF
TGTGCCAGCAGCTCCCGGATTCAAGAGACCCAGTACTTC
>TRBD2|-|TRBV4-2|TRBJ2-5
CASSLRTSGSQETQYF
TGTGCCAGCAGCCTACGGACTAGCGGGAGCCAAGAGACCCAGTACTTC
>TRBD1|-|TRBV7-9|TRBJ2-1
CASSSTTGNNEQFF
TGTGCCAGCAGCTCGACGACAGGGAACAATGAGCAGTTCTTC
>-|-|TRBV25-1|TRBJ2-1
CAPQYRGSSYNEQFF
TGTGCTCCTCAGTATCGGGGAAGCTCCTACAATGAGCAGTTCTTC
>-|once|TRBV27|TRBJ1-3
CASRYKDRNGNTIYF
TGTGCCAGCAGATACAAAGACAGGAATGGAAACACCATATATTTT
>TRBD2|once|TRBV9|TRBJ2-2
CASSVESGRSTGELFF
TGTGCCAGCAGCGTAGAAAGCGGGAGATCAACCGGGGAGCTGTTTTTT
>-|-|TRBV10-3|TRBJ2-1
CAIRRDGSSYNEQFF
TGTGCCATCAGGAGGGACGGGAGCTCCTACAATGAGCAGTTCTTC
>-|once|TRBV2|TRBJ2-6
CASSELARPSGANVLTF
TGTGCCAGCAGTGAGTTGGCCCGCCCTTCTGGGGCCAACGTCCTGACTTTC
>TRBD1|-|TRBV7-9|TRBJ2-7
CASSQGETRPSYEQYF
TGTGCCAGCAGCCAGGGGGAGACACGTCCGTCCTACGAGCAGTACTTC
>-|once|TRBV2|TRBJ2-7
CASSEMGKPHEQYF
TGTGCCAGCAGTGAAATGGGGAAACCCCACGAGCAGTACTTC
>TRBD1|-|TRBV6-5|TRBJ2-7
CASSPRTGAYEQYF
TGTGCCAGCAGTCCGAGGACAGGGGCCTACGAGCAGTACTTC
>TRBD1|once|TRBV14|TRBJ2-1
CASSQYRGNEQFF
TGTGCCAGCAGCCAATACAGGGGGAATGAGCAGTTCTTC
>-|-|TRBV7-8|TRBJ2-2
CASSLESTGELFF
TGTGCCAGCAGCTTAGAGTCCACCGGGGAGCTGTTTTTT
>-|-|TRBV27|TRBJ2-5
CASGPQADRGETQYF
TGTGCCAGCGGCCCACAGGCCGATAGAGGGGAGACCCAGTACTTC
>TRBD1|once|TRBV5-6|TRBJ2-6
CASSPLGTGLDSGANVLTF
TGTGCCAGCAGCCCCCTCGGGACAGGGTTGGATTCCGGGGCCAACGTCCTGACTTTC
>TRBD1|-|TRBV27|TRBJ1-2
CASSSTGRSYGYTF
TGTGCCAGCAGTTCGACAGGGAGGAGTTATGGCTACACCTTC
>TRBD2|-|TRBV4-3|TRBJ2-7
CASSQLAGVESYEQYF
TGCGCCAGCAGCCAATTAGCGGGAGTGGAATCCTACGAGCAGTACTTC
>-|-|TRBV7-9|TRBJ1-1
CASSLRGRETEAFF
TGTGCCAGCAGCTTAAGGGGCAGGGAAACTGAAGCTTTCTTT
>-|-|TRBV5-4|TRBJ1-4
CASSLVGGRGEKLFF
TGTGCCAGCAGCTTGGTTGGGGGGCGAGGAGAAAAACTGTTTTTT